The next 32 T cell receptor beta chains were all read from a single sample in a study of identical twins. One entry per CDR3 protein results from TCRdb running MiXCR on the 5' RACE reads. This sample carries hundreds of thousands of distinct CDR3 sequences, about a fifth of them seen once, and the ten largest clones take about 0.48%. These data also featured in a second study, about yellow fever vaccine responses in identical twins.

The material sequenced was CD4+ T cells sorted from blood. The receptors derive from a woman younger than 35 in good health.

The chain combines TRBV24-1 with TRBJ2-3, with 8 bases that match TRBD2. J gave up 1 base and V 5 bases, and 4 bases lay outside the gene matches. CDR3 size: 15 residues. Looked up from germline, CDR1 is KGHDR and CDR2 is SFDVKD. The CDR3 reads CATSGLTSGTDTQYF. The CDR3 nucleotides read TGTGCCACCAGTGGTCTGACTAGCGGCACAGATACGCAGTATTTT.

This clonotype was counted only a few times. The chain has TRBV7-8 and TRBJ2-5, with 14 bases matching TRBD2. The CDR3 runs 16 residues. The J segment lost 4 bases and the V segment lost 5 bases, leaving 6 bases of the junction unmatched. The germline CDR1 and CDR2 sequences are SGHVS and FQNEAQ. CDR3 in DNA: TGTGCCAGCAGCCGCCGACTAGCGGGAGGGGGAGAGACCCAGTACTTC. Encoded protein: CASSRRLAGGGETQYF.

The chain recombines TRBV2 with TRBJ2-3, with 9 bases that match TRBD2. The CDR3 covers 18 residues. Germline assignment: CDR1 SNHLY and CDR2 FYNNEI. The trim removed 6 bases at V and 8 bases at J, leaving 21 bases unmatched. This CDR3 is CASSKRGRQGLATGTQYF. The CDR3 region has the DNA TGTGCCAGCAGCAAAAGGGGCAGACAGGGACTAGCAACGGGTACGCAGTATTTT. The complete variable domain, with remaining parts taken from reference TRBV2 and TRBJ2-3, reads EPEVTQTPSHQVTQMGQEVILRCVPISNHLYFYWYRQILGQKVEFLVSFYNNEISEKSEIFDDQFSVERPDGSNFTLKIRSTKLEDSAMYFCASSKRGRQGLATGTQYFGPGTRLTVL.

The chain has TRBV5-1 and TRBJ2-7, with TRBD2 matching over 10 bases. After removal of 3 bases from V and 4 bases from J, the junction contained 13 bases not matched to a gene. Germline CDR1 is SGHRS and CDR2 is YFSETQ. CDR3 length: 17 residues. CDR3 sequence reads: CASSSSTSGPQVYEQYF. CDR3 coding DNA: TGCGCCAGCAGCTCATCGACTAGCGGGCCGCAAGTTTACGAGCAGTACTTC.

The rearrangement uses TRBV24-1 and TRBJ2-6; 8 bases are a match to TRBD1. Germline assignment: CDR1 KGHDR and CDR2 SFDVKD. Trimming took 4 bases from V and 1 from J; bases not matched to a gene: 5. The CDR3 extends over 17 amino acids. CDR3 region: CATSDRTGHSGANVLTF. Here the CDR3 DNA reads TGTGCCACCAGTGACAGGACAGGGCATTCTGGGGCCAACGTCCTGACTTTC.

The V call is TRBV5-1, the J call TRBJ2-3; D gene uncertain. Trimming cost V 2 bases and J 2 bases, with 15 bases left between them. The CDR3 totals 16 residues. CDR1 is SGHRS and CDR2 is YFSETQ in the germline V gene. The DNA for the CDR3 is TGCGCCAGCAGCTTCCTCTACGACGCTCTCACAGATACGCAGTATTTT. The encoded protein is CASSFLYDALTDTQYF.

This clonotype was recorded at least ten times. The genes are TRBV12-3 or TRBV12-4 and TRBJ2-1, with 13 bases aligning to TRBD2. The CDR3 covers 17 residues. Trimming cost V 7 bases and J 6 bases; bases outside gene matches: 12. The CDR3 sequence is CASTGTSGNLGSNEQFF. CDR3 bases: TGTGCCAGCACCGGGACTAGCGGGAATTTGGGTAGCAATGAGCAGTTCTTC.

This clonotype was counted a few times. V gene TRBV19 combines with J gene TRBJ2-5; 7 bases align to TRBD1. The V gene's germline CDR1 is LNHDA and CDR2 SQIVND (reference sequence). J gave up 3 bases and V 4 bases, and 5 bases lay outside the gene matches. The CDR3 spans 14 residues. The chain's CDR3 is CASSTGTEKETQYF. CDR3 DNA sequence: TGTGCCAGTAGTACCGGGACAGAGAAAGAGACCCAGTACTTC.

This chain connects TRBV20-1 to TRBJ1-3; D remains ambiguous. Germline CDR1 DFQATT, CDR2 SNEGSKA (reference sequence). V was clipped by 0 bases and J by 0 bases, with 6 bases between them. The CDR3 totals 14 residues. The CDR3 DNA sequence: TGCAGTGCTAGAGATCCCAGCTCTGGAAACACCATATATTTT. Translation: CSARDPSSGNTIYF.

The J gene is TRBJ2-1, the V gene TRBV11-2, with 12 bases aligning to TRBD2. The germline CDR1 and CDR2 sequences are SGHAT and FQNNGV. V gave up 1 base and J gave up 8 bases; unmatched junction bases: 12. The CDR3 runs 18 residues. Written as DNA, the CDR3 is TGTGCCAGCAGCTTAGGCGGTACCACTAGCGGGAGGTGGTATGAGCAGTTCTTC. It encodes CASSLGGTTSGRWYEQFF.

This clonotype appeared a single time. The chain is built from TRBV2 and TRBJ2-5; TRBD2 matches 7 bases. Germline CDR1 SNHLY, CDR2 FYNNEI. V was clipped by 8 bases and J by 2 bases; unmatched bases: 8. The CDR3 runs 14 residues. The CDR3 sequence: CASRSLAVQETQYF. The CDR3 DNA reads TGTGCCAGCCGGTCGCTAGCGGTACAAGAGACCCAGTACTTC.

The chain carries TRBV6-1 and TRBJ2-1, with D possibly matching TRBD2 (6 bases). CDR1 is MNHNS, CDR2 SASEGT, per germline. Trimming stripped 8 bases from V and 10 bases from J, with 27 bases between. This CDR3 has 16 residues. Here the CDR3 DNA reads TGTGCCAGCGGAGGGGCTAGGGGTAAATCCCCCCACGAGCAGTTCTTC. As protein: CASGGARGKSPHEQFF.

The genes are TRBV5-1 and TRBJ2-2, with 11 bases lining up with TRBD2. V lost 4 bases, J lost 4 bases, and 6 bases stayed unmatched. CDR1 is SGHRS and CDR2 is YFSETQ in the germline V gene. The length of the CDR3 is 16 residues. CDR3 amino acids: CASSTGGTSGTGELFF. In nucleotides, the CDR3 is TGCGCCAGCAGCACTGGAGGGACTAGCGGCACCGGGGAGCTGTTTTTT.

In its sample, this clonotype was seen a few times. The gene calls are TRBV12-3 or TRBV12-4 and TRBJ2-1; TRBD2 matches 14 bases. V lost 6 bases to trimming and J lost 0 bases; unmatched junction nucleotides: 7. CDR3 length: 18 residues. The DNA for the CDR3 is TGTGCCAGCAGCTCGACTAGCGGGAGGGCCCTCTCCTACAATGAGCAGTTCTTC. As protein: CASSSTSGRALSYNEQFF.

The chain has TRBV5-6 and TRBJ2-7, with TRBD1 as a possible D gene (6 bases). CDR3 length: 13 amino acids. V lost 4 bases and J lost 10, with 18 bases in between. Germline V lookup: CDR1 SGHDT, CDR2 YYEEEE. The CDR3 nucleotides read TGTGCCAGCAGCGAGACAGGAGAAGCTGGCCAGTACGTC. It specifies CASSETGEAGQYV.

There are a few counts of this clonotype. CDR3 sequence (DNA): TGTGCCAGCAGTTACGCTCTAGACACCGGGGAGCTGTTTTTT. This encodes CASSYALDTGELFF. This chain links TRBV6-5 with TRBJ2-2; D ambiguous. The CDR3 contains 14 residues. Germline lookup yields CDR1 MNHEY and CDR2 SVGAGI. Trimming removed 2 bases at V and 3 bases at J, with 7 bases between.

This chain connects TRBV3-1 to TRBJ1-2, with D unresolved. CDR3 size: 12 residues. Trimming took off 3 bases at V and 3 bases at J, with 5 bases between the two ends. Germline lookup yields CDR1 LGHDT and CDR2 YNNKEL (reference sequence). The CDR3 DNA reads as TGTGCCAGCAGCCAGTCTTACTATGGCTACACCTTC. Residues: CASSQSYYGYTF.

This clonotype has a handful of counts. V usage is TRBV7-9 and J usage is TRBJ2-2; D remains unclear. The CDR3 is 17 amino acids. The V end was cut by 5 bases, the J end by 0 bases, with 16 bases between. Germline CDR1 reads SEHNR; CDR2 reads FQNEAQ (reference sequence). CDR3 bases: TGTGCCAGCAGCGCGAATGCTCGAGGATCGAACACCGGGGAGCTGTTTTTT. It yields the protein CASSANARGSNTGELFF.

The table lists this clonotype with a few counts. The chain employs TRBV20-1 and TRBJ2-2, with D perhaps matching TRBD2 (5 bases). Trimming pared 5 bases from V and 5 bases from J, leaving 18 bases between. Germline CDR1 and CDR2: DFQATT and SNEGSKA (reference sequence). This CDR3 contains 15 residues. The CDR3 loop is CSAPPGSMTTGELFF. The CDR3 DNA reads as TGCAGTGCTCCTCCGGGGTCCATGACAACCGGGGAGCTGTTTTTT.

CDR3 protein: CASSQDFLPSNEQFF. The CDR3 DNA is TGCGCCAGCAGCCAAGATTTCCTACCATCGAATGAGCAGTTCTTC. The rearrangement uses TRBV4-1 and TRBJ2-1; D not certain. V was pared by 0 bases and J by 7 bases, with 13 bases between. The V gene's germline CDR1 is MGHRA and CDR2 YSYEKL. There are 15 residues in the CDR3.

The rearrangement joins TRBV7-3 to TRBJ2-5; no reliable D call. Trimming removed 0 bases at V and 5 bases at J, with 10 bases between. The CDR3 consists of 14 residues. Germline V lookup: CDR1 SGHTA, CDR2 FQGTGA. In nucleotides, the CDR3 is TGTGCCAGCAGCTTAACCCCCGGGTTGGAGACCCAGTACTTC. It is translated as CASSLTPGLETQYF. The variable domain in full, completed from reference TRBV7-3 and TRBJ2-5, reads GAGVSQTPSNKVTEKGKYVELRCDPISGHTALYWYRQSLGQGPEFLIYFQGTGAADDSGLPNDRFFAVRPEGSVSTLKIQRTERGDSAVYLCASSLTPGLETQYFGPGTRLLVL.

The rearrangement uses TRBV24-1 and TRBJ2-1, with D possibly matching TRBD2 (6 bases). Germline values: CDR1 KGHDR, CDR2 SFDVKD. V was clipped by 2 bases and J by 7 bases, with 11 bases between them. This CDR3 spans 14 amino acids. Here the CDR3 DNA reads TGTGCCACCAGTGATTCGGGGGAGTTGAATGAGCAGTTCTTC. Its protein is CATSDSGELNEQFF.

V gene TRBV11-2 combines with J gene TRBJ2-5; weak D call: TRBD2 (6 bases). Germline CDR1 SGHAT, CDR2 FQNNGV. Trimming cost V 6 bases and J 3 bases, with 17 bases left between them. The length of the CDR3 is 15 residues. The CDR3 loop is CASRTPGLPKETQYF. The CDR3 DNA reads TGTGCCAGCAGGACCCCGGGACTTCCCAAAGAGACCCAGTACTTC.

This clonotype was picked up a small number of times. DNA for the CDR3: TGCGCCAGCAGCCCACAGGGTAACACGTACAATGAGCAGTTCTTC. This codes for CASSPQGNTYNEQFF. The rearrangement links TRBV5-1 to TRBJ2-1; D is perhaps TRBD1 (6 bases). V was shortened by 4 bases and J by 4 bases, with 15 bases between the two germline ends. In germline, CDR1 is SGHRS, CDR2 YFSETQ. The CDR3 is 15 residues long.

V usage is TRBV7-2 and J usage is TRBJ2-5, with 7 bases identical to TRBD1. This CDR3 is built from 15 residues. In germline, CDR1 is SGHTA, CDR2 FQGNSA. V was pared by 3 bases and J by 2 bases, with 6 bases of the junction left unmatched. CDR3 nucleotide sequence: TGTGCCAGCAGCTTGTGGGCCAGGGGGCAAGAGACCCAGTACTTC. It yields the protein CASSLWARGQETQYF.

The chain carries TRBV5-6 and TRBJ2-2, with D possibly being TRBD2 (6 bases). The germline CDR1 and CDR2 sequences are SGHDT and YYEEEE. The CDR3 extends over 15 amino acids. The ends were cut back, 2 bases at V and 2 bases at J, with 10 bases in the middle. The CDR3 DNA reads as TGTGCCAGCAGCTTCTGGGGAGGTAACACCGGGGAGCTGTTTTTT. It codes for CASSFWGGNTGELFF.

CDR3 in amino acids: CASSLTDRGNTEAFF. For the CDR3, the DNA is TGTGCCAGCTCACTCACTGACAGGGGTAACACTGAAGCTTTCTTT. This chain uses TRBV18 with TRBJ1-1, with TRBD1 matching 8 bases. Germline CDR1 KGHSH, CDR2 LQKENI. V trimming: 4 bases; J trimming: 2 bases; junction bases outside the gene matches: 6. CDR3 length equals 15 residues.

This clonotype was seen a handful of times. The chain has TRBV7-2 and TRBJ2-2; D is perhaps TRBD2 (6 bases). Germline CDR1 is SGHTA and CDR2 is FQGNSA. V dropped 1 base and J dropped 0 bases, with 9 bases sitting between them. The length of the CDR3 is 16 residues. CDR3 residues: CASSLVGGPNTGELFF. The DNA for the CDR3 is TGTGCCAGCAGCTTAGTCGGGGGACCGAACACCGGGGAGCTGTTTTTT.

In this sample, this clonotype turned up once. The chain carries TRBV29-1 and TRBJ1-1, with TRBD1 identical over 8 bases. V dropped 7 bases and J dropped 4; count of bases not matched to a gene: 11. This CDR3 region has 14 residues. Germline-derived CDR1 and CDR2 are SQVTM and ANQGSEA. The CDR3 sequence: CSAPARTGPTEAFF. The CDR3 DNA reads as TGCAGCGCTCCCGCCCGGACAGGGCCCACTGAAGCTTTCTTT.

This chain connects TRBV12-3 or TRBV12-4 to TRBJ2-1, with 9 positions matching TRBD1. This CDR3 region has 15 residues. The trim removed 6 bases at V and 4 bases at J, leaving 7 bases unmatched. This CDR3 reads CASRVQGAFYNEQFF. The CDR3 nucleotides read TGTGCCAGCAGGGTACAGGGGGCCTTTTACAATGAGCAGTTCTTC.

CDR3 loop: CASSLGSAYEQYF. In DNA, the CDR3 is TGCGCCAGCAGCCTGGGTTCCGCCTACGAGCAGTACTTC. This sequence joins TRBV5-1 and TRBJ2-7; D uncertain. Germline V lookup: CDR1 SGHRS, CDR2 YFSETQ. The CDR3 contains 13 residues. Trimming took off 4 bases at V and 2 bases at J, with 10 bases between the two ends.

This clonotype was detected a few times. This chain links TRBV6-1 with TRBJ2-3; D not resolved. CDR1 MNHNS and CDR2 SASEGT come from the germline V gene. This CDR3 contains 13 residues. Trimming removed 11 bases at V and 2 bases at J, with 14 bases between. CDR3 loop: CAGPGIYTDTQYF. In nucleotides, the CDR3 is TGTGCCGGGCCAGGAATCTACACAGATACGCAGTATTTT.